Presented here are 26 T cell receptor beta chains from one specimen sequenced in a study of T-cell memory formation after mild COVID-19. TCRdb used MiXCR to reprocess the 5' RACE reads, holding one entry per CDR3 protein. The table lists 150,000 to 200,000 distinct CDR3 sequences, more than 14% of them singletons. The sequencing input was PBMCs or a T cell subset sorted from them (not recorded which). The receptors come from an adult woman who had mild COVID-19 (a few samples of this study predate the infection). Cell type and time point are not known.

V usage is TRBV5-1 and J usage is TRBJ2-7, with D possibly being TRBD2 (5 bases). Germline-derived CDR1 and CDR2 are SGHRS and YFSETQ. V was pared by 7 bases and J by 0 bases, with 11 bases between. The CDR3 has 13 residues. Here the CDR3 DNA reads TGCGCCAGCGGCCTAGACTACTCCTACGAGCAGTACTTC. Translated, it gives CASGLDYSYEQYF.

The rearrangement uses TRBV14 and TRBJ2-7; 10 nucleotides line up with TRBD1. CDR3 length: 15 residues. The J segment lost 3 bases and the V segment lost 4 bases, leaving 6 bases of the junction unmatched. Germline lookup yields CDR1 SGHDN and CDR2 FVKESK. The CDR3 DNA reads TGTGCCAGCAGCCCCCGGGACAGGGGATACTACGAGCAGTACTTC. This codes for CASSPRDRGYYEQYF.

This clonotype was seen at least ten times. The V call is TRBV7-3, the J call TRBJ2-4; perhaps TRBD1 as D (6 bases). V lost 5 bases and J lost 7, with 15 bases in between. Per germline, CDR1 SGHTA and CDR2 FQGTGA. The CDR3 extends over 14 amino acids. Here the CDR3 DNA reads TGTGCCAGCAGCGAGCTCGGGACACCCAACATTCAGTACTTC. It encodes CASSELGTPNIQYF.

J is TRBJ2-1 and V is TRBV18; D is ambiguous. Germline CDR1 is KGHSH and CDR2 is LQKENI. This CDR3 comprises 17 residues. Trimming removed 2 bases from V and 8 bases from J, with 22 bases in between. For the CDR3, the DNA is TGTGCCAGCTCACCAAACTCTGTTAGTAGTTCGGTTTATGAGCAGTTCTTC. The encoded protein is CASSPNSVSSSVYEQFF.

This chain joins TRBV4-1 and TRBJ2-4, with D maybe TRBD1 (5 bases). V shed 4 bases and J shed 0 bases, with 13 bases lying between them. Per the germline V gene, CDR1 is MGHRA and CDR2 is YSYEKL. There are 16 residues in the CDR3. The CDR3 here is CASSLRQSLAKNIQYF. The CDR3 nucleotides read TGCGCCAGCAGCCTTAGACAGAGCTTAGCCAAAAACATTCAGTACTTC.

J is TRBJ2-3 and V is TRBV12-3 or TRBV12-4; TRBD1 aligns across 10 bases. The CDR3 consists of 14 residues. V shed 6 bases, J shed 5 bases, and the junction held 5 bases outside the gene matches. The CDR3: CASRAGQGVDTQYF. Written as DNA, the CDR3 is TGTGCCAGCAGGGCAGGACAGGGGGTAGATACGCAGTATTTT.

This clonotype has ten or more counts. This chain links TRBV5-1 with TRBJ2-1, with 10 bases matching TRBD1. V lost 2 bases to trimming and J lost 5 bases; unmatched junction nucleotides: 7. The CDR3 covers 16 residues. Germline CDR1 and CDR2: SGHRS and YFSETQ. The CDR3 nucleotides read TGCGCCAGCAGCTTTAAGTCCGGGACAGGGGACAATGAGCAGTTCTTC. Translated, it gives CASSFKSGTGDNEQFF.

This clonotype occurred a few times. The chain uses TRBV7-9 and TRBJ1-1; TRBD1 matches 9 bases. The length of the CDR3 is 14 residues. Germline V gene sequence: CDR1 SEHNR, CDR2 FQNEAQ (reference sequence). V lost 1 base and J lost 5; bases outside the gene matches: 2. Here the CDR3 DNA reads TGTGCCAGCAGCTTAGGACAGGGGGAGACTGAAGCTTTCTTT. Translation gives CASSLGQGETEAFF.

The chain has TRBV4-2 and TRBJ2-7; D tentatively fits TRBD1 or TRBD2 (6 bases each). There are 16 residues in the CDR3. V lost 4 bases and J lost 0, with 16 bases in between. From germline, CDR1 is LGHNA and CDR2 YNFKEQ. CDR3 region: CASSRELTGASYEQYF. For the CDR3, the DNA is TGTGCCAGCAGCCGAGAACTGACGGGGGCCTCCTACGAGCAGTACTTC.

This clonotype was counted many times. The gene calls are TRBV15 and TRBJ2-3; D remains unclear. The CDR3 runs to 12 residues. CDR1 LNHNV and CDR2 YYDKDF come from the germline V gene (reference sequence). V gave up 1 base and J gave up 7 bases, with 6 bases separating them. The CDR3 sequence: CATSRAENTQYF. In nucleotides, the CDR3 is TGTGCCACCAGCAGAGCGGAGAATACGCAGTATTTT.

This clonotype has just a few counts. The chain links TRBV4-1 to TRBJ1-5, with D maybe TRBD1 (5 bases). Trimming took off 5 bases at V and 9 bases at J, with 11 bases between the two ends. Germline V gives CDR1 MGHRA, CDR2 YSYEKL. The CDR3 totals 12 residues. Written as DNA, the CDR3 is TGCGCCAGCAGCGGATCCGGGGGGCCCCAGCATTTT. This codes for CASSGSGGPQHF.

This clonotype was recorded a few times. The genes are TRBV24-1 and TRBJ2-7, with D perhaps TRBD1 (6 bases). Germline V gene lookup returns CDR1 KGHDR and CDR2 SFDVKD. Trimming pared 4 bases from V and 0 bases from J, leaving 15 bases between. The CDR3 loop spans 16 amino acids. CDR3 DNA: TGTGCCACCAGTGACTCCGGGACACCCGGCTCCTACGAGCAGTACTTC. The encoded protein is CATSDSGTPGSYEQYF.

The rearrangement links TRBV6-5 to TRBJ2-2; 7 bases fit TRBD1. Germline V gives CDR1 MNHEY, CDR2 SVGAGI. The junction had 12 bases not matched to a gene; V was cut back by 6 bases and J by 5 bases. The CDR3 has 16 amino acids. The CDR3 DNA sequence: TGTGCCAGCAGCTCAACTCACAGGGGCAGGACCGGGGAGCTGTTTTTT. This sequence encodes CASSSTHRGRTGELFF.

This clonotype was detected only a few times. V gene TRBV6-5 combines with J gene TRBJ1-2; D may be TRBD1 (5 bases). This CDR3 is built from 12 residues. Per germline, CDR1 MNHEY and CDR2 SVGAGI. V lost 3 bases and J 8 bases, leaving 10 bases between the germline ends. CDR3 coding DNA: TGTGCCAGCAGTTATCCGGGGCAGGGCTACACCTTC. Protein: CASSYPGQGYTF.

The chain is built from TRBV15 and TRBJ2-2, with D perhaps matching TRBD1 (6 bases). Trimming stripped 5 bases from V and 1 base from J, with 11 bases between. Germline values: CDR1 LNHNV, CDR2 YYDKDF (reference sequence). This CDR3 spans 15 amino acids. In DNA, the CDR3 is TGTGCCACCAGCTCTCCGGGACAGAACACCGGGGAGCTGTTTTTT. It specifies CATSSPGQNTGELFF.

The chain couples TRBV4-1 to TRBJ2-3; perhaps TRBD1 as D (6 bases). Trimming pared 6 bases from V and 2 bases from J, leaving 12 bases between. The CDR3 spans 14 residues. Looked up from germline, CDR1 is MGHRA and CDR2 is YSYEKL. In DNA form, the CDR3 reads TGCGCCAGCAGAGATCGGGACACCACAGATACGCAGTATTTT. This translates into CASRDRDTTDTQYF.

The V call is TRBV2, the J call TRBJ1-1; tentatively, D is TRBD1 (6 bases). The CDR3 is 13 amino acids. Trimming shortened V by 3 bases and J by 7 bases, and 12 bases separated the two germline ends. Germline-derived CDR1 and CDR2 are SNHLY and FYNNEI. CDR3 bases: TGTGCCAGCAGTGAGGGGGCCAGAGGTGAAGCTTTCTTT. Amino acid sequence: CASSEGARGEAFF.

The gene calls are TRBV30 and TRBJ1-6; perhaps TRBD1 as D (6 bases). The germline CDR1 and CDR2 sequences are GTSNPN and SVGIG (reference sequence). V was trimmed by 4 bases and J by 7 bases, leaving 20 bases between them. There are 16 residues in the CDR3. CDR3 residues: CAWIINAGTPNSPLHF. In DNA, the CDR3 is TGTGCCTGGATTATTAACGCCGGGACACCAAATTCACCCCTCCACTTT.

The chain combines TRBV7-9 with TRBJ2-7; TRBD1 agrees at 10 bases. V gave up 4 bases and J gave up 2 bases; unmatched junction bases: 8. Per germline, CDR1 SEHNR and CDR2 FQNEAQ (reference sequence). This CDR3 comprises 16 residues. CDR3 bases: TGTGCCAGCAGCTCGAGTGACGGGACAGGGGCCTACGAGCAGTACTTC. Amino acids: CASSSSDGTGAYEQYF.

This clonotype was counted ten times or more. This rearrangement joins TRBV5-6 to TRBJ2-1; D gene unclear. The germline V gene encodes CDR1 SGHDT and CDR2 YYEEEE. The CDR3 totals 14 residues. V was shortened by 7 bases and J by 0 bases, with 11 bases between the two germline ends. The CDR3 spells CASGDGNSYNEQFF. The CDR3 DNA sequence: TGTGCCAGCGGCGACGGTAACTCCTACAATGAGCAGTTCTTC. Supplemented by reference TRBV5-6 and TRBJ2-1, the full variable domain reads DAGVTQSPTHLIKTRGQQVTLRCSPKSGHDTVSWYQQALGQGPQFIFQYYEEEERQRGNFPDRFSGHQFPNYSSELNVNALLLGDSALYLCASGDGNSYNEQFFGPGTRLTVL.

This clonotype was counted between two and nine times. V and J are TRBV11-2 and TRBJ2-1; possibly TRBD2 for D (5 bases). The CDR3 length is 13 residues. Trimming removed 7 bases from V and 5 bases from J, with 12 bases in between. The V gene's germline CDR1 is SGHAT and CDR2 FQNNGV. Written as DNA, the CDR3 is TGTGCCAGCAATAAGGACTGGAACAATGAGCAGTTCTTC. Protein sequence: CASNKDWNNEQFF.

This clonotype has only a few counts. The rearrangement joins TRBV6-4 to TRBJ1-2; 8 bases are shared with TRBD1. CDR3 size: 12 residues. Germline values: CDR1 MRHNA, CDR2 SNTAGT. V shed 5 bases and J 6 bases; nucleotides not matched to a gene: 2. Here the CDR3 reads CASSPRGHGYTF. The CDR3 bases are TGTGCCAGCAGTCCCAGGGGGCATGGCTACACCTTC.

The chain joins TRBV12-3 or TRBV12-4 to TRBJ2-7, with D possibly being TRBD2 (5 bases). The CDR3 is made up of 15 amino acids. The V and J ends lost 5 bases and 2 bases respectively, with 16 bases between them. The CDR3 DNA is TGTGCCAGCAGTCGGGAAGGTCAGCTGGCCTACGAGCAGTACTTC. Translating it yields CASSREGQLAYEQYF.

This clonotype was picked up a small number of times. V is TRBV18 and J is TRBJ1-4; D remains ambiguous. Germline lookup yields CDR1 KGHSH and CDR2 LQKENI. The CDR3 extends over 15 amino acids. Deletions cut 5 bases from V and 8 bases from J, with 18 bases between. In nucleotides, the CDR3 is TGTGCCAGCTCATCGGACCGGGCCTTCGGAGAAAAACTGTTTTTT. As protein: CASSSDRAFGEKLFF.

The chain uses TRBV30 and TRBJ2-7, with a possible D match to TRBD1 (6 bases). The CDR3 is made up of 12 amino acids. Germline lookup yields CDR1 GTSNPN and CDR2 SVGIG (reference sequence). The ends were cut back, 3 bases at V and 3 bases at J, with 9 bases in the middle. CDR3: CAWRGRGYEQYF. CDR3 sequence (DNA): TGTGCCTGGAGGGGCAGGGGCTACGAGCAGTACTTC.

The chain has TRBV24-1 and TRBJ1-1; 7 positions match TRBD1. The CDR3 spans 13 residues. Germline CDR1 KGHDR, CDR2 SFDVKD. With 3 bases clipped from V and 9 bases from J, the junction kept 6 bases outside the gene matches. The DNA for the CDR3 is TGTGCCACCAGTGATCTCCGGGACAGTAAAGCTTTCTTT. Its protein is CATSDLRDSKAFF.